This T cell receptor beta chain was obtained from a study of T cells in Graves' hyperthyroidism and ophthalmopathy. Amplified regions were TCR beta CDR3 sequences from RNA transcripts. RT-PCR in the first round (using the HTBI primer set) targeted the TCR CDR3. TCRdb re-called the multiplex PCR reads with MiXCR, one entry per CDR3 protein. The sample carries 200,000 or so distinct CDR3 sequences, approximately 16% recorded once. For this clonotype: The antigen remains unidentified.

Uncontrolled infection, other autoimmune disease, pregnancy or lactation led to exclusion. The PBMCs studied were ones that came from 9 to 10 ml fresh peripheral blood. Study-wide results and caveats: Blood also carried most thyroid clonotypes expanded above 0.001. Ophthalmopathy was predicted by the model a median of roughly 6.6 months ahead of onset.

The sequencing input was blood. This TCR came from a woman aged 45-60 years with Graves' hyperthyroidism.

In DNA form, the CDR3 reads TGCAGTGCTATCAGGACAGGGGATCAGCCCCAGCATTTT. The encoded protein is CSAIRTGDQPQHF. The chain links TRBV20-1 to TRBJ1-5; the match to TRBD1 covers 9 bases. This CDR3 has 13 residues. Germline assignment: CDR1 DFQATT and CDR2 SNEGSKA (reference sequence). V lost 4 bases and J lost 5; bases outside the gene matches: 3.